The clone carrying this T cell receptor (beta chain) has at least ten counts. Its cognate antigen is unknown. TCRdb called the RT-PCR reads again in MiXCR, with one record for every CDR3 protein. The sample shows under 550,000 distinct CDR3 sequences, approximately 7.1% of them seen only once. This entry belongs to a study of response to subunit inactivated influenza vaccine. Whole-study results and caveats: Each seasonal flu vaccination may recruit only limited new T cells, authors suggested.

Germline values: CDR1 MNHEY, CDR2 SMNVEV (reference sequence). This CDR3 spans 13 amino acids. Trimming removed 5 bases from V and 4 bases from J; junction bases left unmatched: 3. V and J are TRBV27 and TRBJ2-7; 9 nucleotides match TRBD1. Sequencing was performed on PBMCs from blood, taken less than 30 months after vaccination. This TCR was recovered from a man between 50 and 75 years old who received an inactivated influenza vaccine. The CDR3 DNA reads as TGTGCCAGCAGTGACAGGGGGGCTTACGAGCAGTACTTC. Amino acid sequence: CASSDRGAYEQYF.